The 3 T cell receptor beta chains reported below all come from one sample, sequenced in a study of blood T cell repertoires in COVID-19. Only in-frame clones appear in the TCRdb table, and some are missing; sequencing was by immunoSEQ multiplex PCR. The repertoire consists of some 150,000 clones, with about 80% occurring once and the leading ten covering 3% to 5%. The sequencing input was peripheral blood. All receptors derive from a woman between 55 and 75 years old with acute or convalescent COVID-19.

V is TRBV12-3 or TRBV12-4 and J is TRBJ1-5; D gene ambiguous. V was pared by 3 bases and J by 2 bases, with 5 bases between. This CDR3 has 13 amino acids. The CDR3 region is CASSFAGNQPQHF. In nucleotides, the CDR3 is TGTGCCAGCAGTTTCGCGGGCAATCAGCCCCAGCATTTT.

This clone was seen more than once but under ten times. The chain uses TRBV7-6 and TRBJ2-1, with 11 bases fitting TRBD2. Germline V gene lookup returns CDR1 SGHVS and CDR2 FNYEAQ. Trimming at V came to 5 bases and at J to 3 bases, leaving 6 bases not matched to a gene. This CDR3 has 16 residues. CDR3 region: CASSLHGLAGYNEQFF. The CDR3 DNA follows: TGTGCCAGCAGCCTCCATGGACTAGCGGGCTACAATGAGCAGTTCTTC.

The V gene is TRBV28, the J gene TRBJ2-7; TRBD2 agrees at 11 bases. V was clipped by 5 bases and J by 6 bases; unmatched bases: 9. CDR1 and CDR2 from the germline V gene are MDHEN and SYDVKM. The CDR3 totals 15 residues. The DNA for the CDR3 is TGTGCCAGCAGTGTCGCCCTAGCGGGAGGTGCCGAGCAGTACTTC. Protein sequence: CASSVALAGGAEQYF.